This T cell receptor beta chain stems from a study of a mutant IDH1 vaccine in newly diagnosed glioma. Study conclusions and caveats: Most patients, around 94%, showed vaccine-induced immune responses. Pseudoprogression appeared unlinked to shifts in leading peripheral T cell clonotypes.

Some clones are missing from TCRdb's copy, which holds only in-frame ones; the method was immunoSEQ multiplex PCR. Of roughly 74,000 clones in the sample, around 83% were seen once. With regard to this clone: The antigen is unknown.

Germline V lookup: CDR1 SGHDT, CDR2 YYEEEE. The CDR3 has 14 residues. V lost 4 bases to trimming and J lost 0 bases; unmatched junction nucleotides: 3. Noted time point: week 23, last vaccination. Topical imiquimod accompanied each vaccine dose, which consisted of 300 ug of mutant IDH1 20-mer peptide. The donors' diagnosis was new WHO grade 3 or 4 astrocytoma that was IDH1-mutant and ATRX-lost. This chain joins TRBV5-6 and TRBJ2-7, with 8 nucleotides matching TRBD2. This TCR derives from a woman in her 50s with glioma. The sample in question was PBMCs, obtained from a glioma patient whose treatment included an IDH1 peptide vaccine. The CDR3 DNA reads as TGTGCCAGCAGCACGACTAGCGTCTCCTACGAGCAGTACTTC. Its translation: CASSTTSVSYEQYF.